The rows below give T cell receptor beta chains drawn from one sample of a study of radiotherapy plus CTLA-4 blockade in lung cancer. Clones were sequenced by immunoSEQ multiplex PCR, and TCRdb holds only the in-frame ones, with some missing. This sample carries 80,000 to 100,000 clones, around 83% of them seen once, and the ten largest clones take 3% to 3.5%. The source was peripheral blood, collected from a patient treated with radiotherapy plus ipilimumab. The origin of the receptors is a human donor with non-small cell lung cancer who had a partial response to radiotherapy plus ipilimumab. Both conserved end residues are part of each CDR3. Fields, in order: clone size, V gene, J gene, D gene, CDR3 length, CDR3 DNA, CDR3 protein. D genes are given only for firm matches. Expanded clones get a size class; other rows say once, few or many, or leave the size out.

abundance: -
v_gene: TRBV2
j_gene: TRBJ1-1
d_gene: TRBD1
len: 13
CDR3nt: TGTGCCAGCGTGGGACAGGGCCAATCTGAAGCTTTCTTT
CDR3aa: CASVGQGQSEAFF

abundance: -
v_gene: TRBV5-1
j_gene: TRBJ2-3
d_gene: -
len: 15
CDR3nt: TGCGCCAGCAGCTTGGTGGCCGGGGAGTCAGATACGCAGTATTTT
CDR3aa: CASSLVAGESDTQYF

abundance: -
v_gene: TRBV6-5
j_gene: TRBJ2-3
d_gene: TRBD1
len: 14
CDR3nt: TGTGCCAGCAGTTTGGACAGGGGCACAGATACGCAGTATTTT
CDR3aa: CASSLDRGTDTQYF

abundance: -
v_gene: TRBV5-1
j_gene: TRBJ2-2
d_gene: -
len: 13
CDR3nt: TGCGCCAGCAGAGCGGCGGAAACCGGGGAGCTGTTTTTT
CDR3aa: CASRAAETGELFF

abundance: -
v_gene: TRBV7-2
j_gene: TRBJ1-5
d_gene: TRBD1
len: 15
CDR3nt: TGTGCCAGCAGCTTAGGCGGGCAGGGGGCCCCGATTCAGCATTTT
CDR3aa: CASSLGGQGAPIQHF

abundance: -
v_gene: TRBV5-1
j_gene: TRBJ1-2
d_gene: -
len: 13
CDR3nt: TGCGCCAGCAGCTTGGACCGCCACGGTGGCTACACCTTC
CDR3aa: CASSLDRHGGYTF

abundance: -
v_gene: TRBV6-5
j_gene: TRBJ2-1
d_gene: TRBD2
len: 14
CDR3nt: TGTGCCAGCAGTCGACTAGCGGGAGGTGATGAGCAGTTCTTC
CDR3aa: CASSRLAGGDEQFF

abundance: once
v_gene: TRBV7-2
j_gene: TRBJ2-2
d_gene: TRBD2
len: 17
CDR3nt: TGTGCCAGCATCAAAGGAAGACTAGCGGACAACACCGGGGAGCTGTTTTTT
CDR3aa: CASIKGRLADNTGELFF

abundance: few
v_gene: TRBV5-4
j_gene: TRBJ2-5
d_gene: -
len: 13
CDR3nt: TGTGCCAGCAGCTTGGTCGAGGCAGAGACCCAGTACTTC
CDR3aa: CASSLVEAETQYF

abundance: -
v_gene: TRBV28
j_gene: TRBJ1-6
d_gene: -
len: 14
CDR3nt: TGTGCCAGCAGTCTGGACTGGCGCGCTTCACCCCTCCACTTT
CDR3aa: CASSLDWRASPLHF

abundance: -
v_gene: TRBV6-5
j_gene: TRBJ2-5
d_gene: TRBD2
len: 16
CDR3nt: TGTGCCAGCAGTTCCAGCTTAGCGGGAGCCCAAGAGACCCAGTACTTC
CDR3aa: CASSSSLAGAQETQYF

abundance: -
v_gene: TRBV6-5
j_gene: TRBJ2-5
d_gene: TRBD1
len: 16
CDR3nt: TGTGCCAGCAGTTACGACGGACAGGGAGAAAGAGAGACCCAGTACTTC
CDR3aa: CASSYDGQGERETQYF

abundance: -
v_gene: TRBV6-5
j_gene: TRBJ2-7
d_gene: TRBD2
len: 14
CDR3nt: TGTGCCAGCACTAGCGGGTGGTCGGCCTACGAGCAGTACTTC
CDR3aa: CASTSGWSAYEQYF

abundance: medium-sized
v_gene: TRBV28
j_gene: TRBJ1-5
d_gene: -
len: 15
CDR3nt: TGTGCCAGCAGTGTTGACGGGGGAAAGAATCAGCCCCAGCATTTT
CDR3aa: CASSVDGGKNQPQHF

abundance: once
v_gene: TRBV6-5
j_gene: TRBJ1-4
d_gene: -
len: 13
CDR3nt: TGTGCCAGCAGCCCGGCCGGAGATGAAAAACTGTTTTTT
CDR3aa: CASSPAGDEKLFF

abundance: -
v_gene: TRBV7-8
j_gene: TRBJ1-2
d_gene: -
len: 12
CDR3nt: TGTGCCAGCAGCTTTCTACAGTATGGCTACACCTTC
CDR3aa: CASSFLQYGYTF

abundance: -
v_gene: TRBV7-3
j_gene: TRBJ1-2
d_gene: -
len: 14
CDR3nt: TGTGCCAGCAGCTTATCAGGGGACATCCCTTCTTACACCTTC
CDR3aa: CASSLSGDIPSYTF

abundance: once
v_gene: TRBV15
j_gene: TRBJ2-7
d_gene: TRBD2
len: 17
CDR3nt: TGTGCCACCAGCAGAGATGTTTACACTAGCGGCTCCTACGAGCAGTACTTC
CDR3aa: CATSRDVYTSGSYEQYF

abundance: -
v_gene: TRBV5-4
j_gene: TRBJ2-3
d_gene: TRBD2
len: 15
CDR3nt: TGTGCCAGCAGCTCCGGGACTAGCACTACAGATACGCAGTATTTT
CDR3aa: CASSSGTSTTDTQYF

abundance: -
v_gene: TRBV19
j_gene: TRBJ2-6
d_gene: -
len: 16
CDR3nt: TGTGCCAGTAGCCCAGACAGGAGCTCTGGGGCCAACGTCCTGACTTTC
CDR3aa: CASSPDRSSGANVLTF